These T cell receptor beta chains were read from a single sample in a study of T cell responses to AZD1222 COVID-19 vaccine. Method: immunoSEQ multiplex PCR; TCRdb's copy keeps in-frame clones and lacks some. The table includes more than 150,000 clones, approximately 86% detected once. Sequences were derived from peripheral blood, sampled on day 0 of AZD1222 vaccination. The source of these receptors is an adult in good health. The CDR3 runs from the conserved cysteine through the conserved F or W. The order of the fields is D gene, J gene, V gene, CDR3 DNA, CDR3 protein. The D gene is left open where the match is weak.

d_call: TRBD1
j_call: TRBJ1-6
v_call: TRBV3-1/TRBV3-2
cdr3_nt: TGTGCCAGCACGGACAGGGTAAATTCACCCCTCCACTTT
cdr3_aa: CASTDRVNSPLHF

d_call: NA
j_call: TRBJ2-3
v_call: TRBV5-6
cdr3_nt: TGTGCCAGCAGCCCCGGATCAGATACGCAGTATTTT
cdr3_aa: CASSPGSDTQYF

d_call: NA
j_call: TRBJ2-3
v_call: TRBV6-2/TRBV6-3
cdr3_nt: TGTGCCAGCAGTGGGACGGGGAGCACAGATACGCAGTATTTT
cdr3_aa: CASSGTGSTDTQYF

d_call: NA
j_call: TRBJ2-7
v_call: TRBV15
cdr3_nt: TGTGCCACCAGCGGAGGTGGGGGCGAGAAGTACTTC
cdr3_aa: CATSGGGGEKYF

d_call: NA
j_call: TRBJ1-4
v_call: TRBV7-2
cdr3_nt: TGTGCCAGCAGACCGGAGGGGTGGGGTGAAAAACTGTTTTTT
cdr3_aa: CASRPEGWGEKLFF

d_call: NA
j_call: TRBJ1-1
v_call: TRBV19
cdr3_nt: TGTGCCAGTAGTATCGGGAACCTAGAGGCTTTCTTT
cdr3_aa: CASSIGNLEAFF

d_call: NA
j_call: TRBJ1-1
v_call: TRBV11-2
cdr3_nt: TGTGCCAGCAGCTTAGAGCCTGCAGGAGCTCACACTGAAGCTTTCTTT
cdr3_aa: CASSLEPAGAHTEAFF

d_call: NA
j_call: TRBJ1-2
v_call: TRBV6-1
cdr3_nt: TGTGCCAGCAGTGAAGCAGAGAACTATGGCTACACCTTC
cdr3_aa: CASSEAENYGYTF

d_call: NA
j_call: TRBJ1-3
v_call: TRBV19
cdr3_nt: TGTGCCACCCTTGGTGGGACCTCTGGAAACACCATATATTTT
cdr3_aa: CATLGGTSGNTIYF

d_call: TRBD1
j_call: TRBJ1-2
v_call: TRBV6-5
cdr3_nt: TGTGCCGGGGGACAGGGGGACTATGGCTACACCTTC
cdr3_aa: CAGGQGDYGYTF

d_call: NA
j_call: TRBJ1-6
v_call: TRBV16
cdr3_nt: TGTGCCAGCAGCCCCGCTCGCGGTAGCTACTCACCCCTCCACTTT
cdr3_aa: CASSPARGSYSPLHF

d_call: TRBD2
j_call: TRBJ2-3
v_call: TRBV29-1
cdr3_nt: TGCAGCGAAAGCGGGAGAGGCGCAGATACGCAGTATTTT
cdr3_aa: CSESGRGADTQYF

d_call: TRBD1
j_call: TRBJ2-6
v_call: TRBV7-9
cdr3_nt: TGTGCCATGACCGGGACAGGGGTCTCTGGGGCCAACGTCCTGACTTTC
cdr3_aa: CAMTGTGVSGANVLTF

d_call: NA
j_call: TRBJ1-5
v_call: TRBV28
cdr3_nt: TGTGCCAGCAGTCCTACAGGGCAGGGCAATCAGCCCCAGCATTTT
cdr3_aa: CASSPTGQGNQPQHF

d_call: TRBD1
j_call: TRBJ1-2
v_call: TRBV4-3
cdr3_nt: TGCGCCAGCAGCCATTCGACAGGGAACTATGGCTACACCTTC
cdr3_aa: CASSHSTGNYGYTF